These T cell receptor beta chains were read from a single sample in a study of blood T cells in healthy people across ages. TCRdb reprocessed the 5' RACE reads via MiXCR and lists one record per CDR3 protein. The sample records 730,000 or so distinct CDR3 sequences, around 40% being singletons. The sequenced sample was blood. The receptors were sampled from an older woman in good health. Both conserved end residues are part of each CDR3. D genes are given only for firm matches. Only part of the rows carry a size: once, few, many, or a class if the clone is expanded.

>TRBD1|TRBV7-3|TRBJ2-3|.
TGTGCCGATCCCGGGACAGGTGGCACAGGTACGCAGTATTTT
CADPGTGGTGTQYF
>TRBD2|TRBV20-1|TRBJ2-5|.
TGCAGTGCTAGAGTGGCTAGCGGGGCAAAAGAGACCCAGTACTTC
CSARVASGAKETQYF
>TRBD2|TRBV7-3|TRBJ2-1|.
TGTGCCAGCAGCCGCAGGGGACTAGCGGGTGTCAATGAGCAGTTCTTC
CASSRRGLAGVNEQFF
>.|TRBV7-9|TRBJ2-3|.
TGTACCAGCAGCAAACAGGGTAACTTGGATACGCAGTATTTT
CTSSKQGNLDTQYF
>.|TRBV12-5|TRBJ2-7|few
TGTGCTAGTGGTTTGCTACTTCCCACAACCCACTACGAGCAGTACTTC
CASGLLLPTTHYEQYF
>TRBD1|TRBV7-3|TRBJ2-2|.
TGTGCCAGCAGCTCCCTTGGACAGGGAAACACCGGGGAGCTGTTTTTT
CASSSLGQGNTGELFF
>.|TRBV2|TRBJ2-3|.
TGTGCCAGCAGTGCTCAACCCAGCACAGATACGCAGTATTTT
CASSAQPSTDTQYF
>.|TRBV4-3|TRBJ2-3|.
TGCGCCAGCAGCCAAGAGGATTCCGGCCGTGAGCAGTATTTT
CASSQEDSGREQYF
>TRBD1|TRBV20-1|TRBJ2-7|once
TGCAGTGCGGGGGGGGGACAGGGGTCCTACGAGCAGTACTTC
CSAGGGQGSYEQYF
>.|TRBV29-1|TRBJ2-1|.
TGCAGCGTTCCGGCTGGATACAATGAGCAGTTCTTC
CSVPAGYNEQFF
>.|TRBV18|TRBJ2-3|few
TGTGCCAGCTCACCACCGTCGGACAGAGACACAGATACGCAGTATTTT
CASSPPSDRDTDTQYF
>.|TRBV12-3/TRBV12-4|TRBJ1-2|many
TGTGCCAGCAGTTTGCTGGGAAACTATGGCTACACCTTC
CASSLLGNYGYTF
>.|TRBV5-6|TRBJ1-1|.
TGTGCCAGCAGCTGGGCACGAGACAGTCGCAACACTGAAGCTTTCTTT
CASSWARDSRNTEAFF
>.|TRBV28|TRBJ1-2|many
TGTGCCAGCAGTTTATCGGGGGACCCTGGCTACACCTTC
CASSLSGDPGYTF
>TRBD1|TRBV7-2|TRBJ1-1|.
TGTGCCAGCAGCTTAGAGCGGCAGGGGGCTGAAGCTTTCTTT
CASSLERQGAEAFF
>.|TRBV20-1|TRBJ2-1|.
TGCAGTGCTTCACCCGACGGGGGCCCCTACAATGAGCAGTTCTTC
CSASPDGGPYNEQFF
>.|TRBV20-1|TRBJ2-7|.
TGCAGTGCTCACAGGGGGCTAGCGGGAGTGTACGAGCAGTACTTC
CSAHRGLAGVYEQYF
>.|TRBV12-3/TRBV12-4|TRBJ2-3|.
TGTGCCAGCAGTACCGTGGGTGCACATACGCAGTATTTT
CASSTVGAHTQYF
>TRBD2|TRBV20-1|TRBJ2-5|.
TGCAGTGCTCCCATACCCGCTCTAGCGGGAGCGAGTGAGCAGTACTTC
CSAPIPALAGASEQYF
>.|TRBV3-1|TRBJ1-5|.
TGTGCCAGCAGCTCTGTGGGTTTGGGCAATCAGCCCCAGCATTTT
CASSSVGLGNQPQHF
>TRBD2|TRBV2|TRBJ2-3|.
TGTGCCAACCGCCGGGAGGGACCGCAGTATTTT
CANRREGPQYF
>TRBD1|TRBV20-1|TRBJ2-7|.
TGCAGTGCTAGGGCTCGACAGGGACCCTACGAGCAGTACTTC
CSARARQGPYEQYF
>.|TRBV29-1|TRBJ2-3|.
TGCAGCGTTGGGGTCGGTGGGGAGGGGACAACAGATACGCAGTATTTT
CSVGVGGEGTTDTQYF
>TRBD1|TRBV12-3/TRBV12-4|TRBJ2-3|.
TGTGCCAGCAGTTTACAGGACAGGGGGATCGGAGATACGCAGTATTTT
CASSLQDRGIGDTQYF
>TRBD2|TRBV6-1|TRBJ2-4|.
TGTGCCAGCAGGAGGGGCGGGAGGGCCGAGGGTGGAAACATTCAGTACTTC
CASRRGGRAEGGNIQYF
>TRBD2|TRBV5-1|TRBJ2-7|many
TGCGCCAGCAGCTTGTTTGCGGGAGAGTCCTACGAGCAGTACTTC
CASSLFAGESYEQYF
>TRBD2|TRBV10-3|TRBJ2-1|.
TGTGCCATCAGGGAAAGCGGGGGGCCGTACAATGAGCAGTTCTTC
CAIRESGGPYNEQFF
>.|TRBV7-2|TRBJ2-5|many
TGTGCCAGCAGCTCCTCTGGGGGAGAGACCCAGTACTTC
CASSSSGGETQYF
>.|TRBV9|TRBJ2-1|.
TGTGCCTGCAGCGTAGTGGGCACTTCTTACAATGAGCAGTTCTTC
CACSVVGTSYNEQFF
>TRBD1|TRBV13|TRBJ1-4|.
TGTGCCAGCAGCTCCCGGGACAGGGATGAAAAACTGTTTTTT
CASSSRDRDEKLFF
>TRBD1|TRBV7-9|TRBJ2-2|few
TGTGCCAGCAACTCGGACAGGGACACCGGGGAGCTGTTTTTT
CASNSDRDTGELFF
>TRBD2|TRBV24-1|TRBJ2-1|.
TGTGCCACCAGTGATGATGACAGCCCCGGGACTAGCGACTACAATGAGCAGTTCTTC
CATSDDDSPGTSDYNEQFF
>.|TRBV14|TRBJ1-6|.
TGTGCCAGCAGCAAAGGCATAGTTAATTCGCCCCTCCACTTT
CASSKGIVNSPLHF
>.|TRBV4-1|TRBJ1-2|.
TGCGCCAGCAGCCAAGCCAGGACGACCGCCACCCGAGCTAACTATGGCTACACCTTC
CASSQARTTATRANYGYTF
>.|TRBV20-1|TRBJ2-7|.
TGCAGTGCCAGAGATGGCAGTGGGTACGAGCAGTACTTC
CSARDGSGYEQYF
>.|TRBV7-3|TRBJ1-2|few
TGTGCCAGCAGCTTATCGCAGGGTGGCGGCTACACCTTC
CASSLSQGGGYTF
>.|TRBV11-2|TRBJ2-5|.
TGTGCCAGCAGCTTAGACGAGGGGCGAGAGACCCAGTACTTC
CASSLDEGRETQYF
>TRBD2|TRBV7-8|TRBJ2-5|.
TGTGCCAGCAGCCCACTAGCGGGAGGGCGGTACCAAGAGACCCAGTACTTC
CASSPLAGGRYQETQYF
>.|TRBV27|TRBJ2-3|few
TGTGCCAGCAGTTACCACCGGGTGCAGACAGATACGCAGTATTTT
CASSYHRVQTDTQYF